Below, one TCR beta chain is given with its context. The data originate from a study of blood T cell repertoires in COVID-19. Repertoires were generated with immunoSEQ multiplex PCR, while TCRdb's copy carries only in-frame clones and drops some. The table records approximately 22,000 clones, about 91% of them present only once. This CDR3 contains 14 residues. Germline values: CDR1 MNHEY, CDR2 SVGAGI. Trimming took off 8 bases at V and 5 bases at J, with 19 bases between the two ends. This clonotype was sampled from a woman in her 70s with active COVID-19. The chain couples TRBV6-5 to TRBJ2-7; D ambiguous. The specimen was peripheral blood. The CDR3 DNA sequence: TGTGCCAGCGCCCCTCACAACGAAGACAACGAGCAGTACTTC. This translates into CASAPHNEDNEQYF.